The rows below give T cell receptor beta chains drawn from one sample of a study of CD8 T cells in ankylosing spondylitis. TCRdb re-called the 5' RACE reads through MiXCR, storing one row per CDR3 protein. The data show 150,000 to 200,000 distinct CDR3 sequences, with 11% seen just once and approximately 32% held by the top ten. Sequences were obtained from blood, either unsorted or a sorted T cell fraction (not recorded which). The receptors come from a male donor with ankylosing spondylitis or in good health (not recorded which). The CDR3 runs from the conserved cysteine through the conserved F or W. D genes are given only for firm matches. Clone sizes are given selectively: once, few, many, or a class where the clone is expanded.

CDR3 protein: CASSFDNGRLPSTDTQYF; CDR3 DNA: TGTGCCAGCAGCTTCGATAACGGGAGACTTCCTAGCACAGATACGCAGTATTTT; J gene: TRBJ2-3; D gene: NA; clone size: NA; V gene: TRBV5-6
CDR3 protein: CSVEFSNFQPQHF; CDR3 DNA: TGCAGCGTTGAATTCTCCAACTTTCAGCCCCAGCATTTT; J gene: TRBJ1-5; D gene: NA; clone size: many; V gene: TRBV29-1
CDR3 protein: CASSLDRAVNTGELFF; CDR3 DNA: TGTGCCAGCAGCTTAGATCGAGCGGTGAACACCGGGGAGCTGTTTTTT; J gene: TRBJ2-2; D gene: NA; clone size: NA; V gene: TRBV7-2
CDR3 protein: CASSLSAGIDYGYTF; CDR3 DNA: TGCGCCAGCAGCTTGTCGGCGGGTATCGACTATGGCTACACCTTC; J gene: TRBJ1-2; D gene: NA; clone size: many; V gene: TRBV5-1
CDR3 protein: CATSDTTGGGETQYF; CDR3 DNA: TGTGCCACCAGTGATACAACAGGGGGCGGCGAGACCCAGTACTTC; J gene: TRBJ2-5; D gene: TRBD1; clone size: few; V gene: TRBV24-1
CDR3 protein: CASRPSPGNKYYEQYF; CDR3 DNA: TGCGCCAGCAGACCCTCCCCGGGGAACAAGTACTACGAGCAGTACTTC; J gene: TRBJ2-7; D gene: NA; clone size: NA; V gene: TRBV23-1
CDR3 protein: CASSSGLAARGQFF; CDR3 DNA: TGTGCCAGCAGTTCGGGACTAGCGGCAAGGGGGCAGTTCTTC; J gene: TRBJ2-1; D gene: TRBD2; clone size: many; V gene: TRBV6-5
CDR3 protein: CSAGEGSPSNYGYTF; CDR3 DNA: TGCAGTGCTGGGGAAGGGAGTCCTTCTAACTATGGCTACACCTTC; J gene: TRBJ1-2; D gene: NA; clone size: NA; V gene: TRBV20-1
CDR3 protein: CASSPQGQNTGELFF; CDR3 DNA: TGTGCCAGCTCACCACAGGGACAGAACACCGGGGAGCTGTTTTTT; J gene: TRBJ2-2; D gene: NA; clone size: few; V gene: TRBV18
CDR3 protein: CASELRSYNEQFF; CDR3 DNA: TGTGCCAGCGAACTGCGCTCCTACAATGAGCAGTTCTTC; J gene: TRBJ2-1; D gene: NA; clone size: few; V gene: TRBV11-2
CDR3 protein: CASSPGLAGGRYNEQFF; CDR3 DNA: TGTGCCAGCAGTCCTGGGCTAGCGGGGGGCCGATACAATGAGCAGTTCTTC; J gene: TRBJ2-1; D gene: TRBD2; clone size: once; V gene: TRBV28
CDR3 protein: CSAPPAGGGGGANFRNEQFF; CDR3 DNA: TGCAGTGCTCCCCCTGCCGGCGGAGGCGGGGGAGCTAATTTTAGGAATGAGCAGTTCTTC; J gene: TRBJ2-1; D gene: TRBD2; clone size: NA; V gene: TRBV20-1
CDR3 protein: CAIMSGGTDTQYF; CDR3 DNA: TGTGCCATCATGAGCGGGGGCACAGATACGCAGTATTTT; J gene: TRBJ2-3; D gene: TRBD2; clone size: NA; V gene: TRBV28
CDR3 protein: CASSTGTSVDEQYF; CDR3 DNA: TGTGCCAGCAGTACCGGGACTAGCGTCGACGAGCAGTACTTC; J gene: TRBJ2-7; D gene: TRBD2; clone size: many; V gene: TRBV12-3/TRBV12-4
CDR3 protein: CATSRAGGSEQYF; CDR3 DNA: TGTGCCACCAGCAGAGCGGGGGGATCCGAGCAGTACTTC; J gene: TRBJ2-7; D gene: TRBD2; clone size: many; V gene: TRBV15
CDR3 protein: CASSQARSKTGELFF; CDR3 DNA: TGCGCCAGCAGCCAAGCAAGGAGTAAGACCGGGGAGCTGTTTTTT; J gene: TRBJ2-2; D gene: NA; clone size: many; V gene: TRBV4-1
CDR3 protein: CASSRGVDPQFF; CDR3 DNA: TGTGCCAGCAGCCGGGGGGTGGATCCGCAGTTCTTC; J gene: TRBJ2-1; D gene: NA; clone size: many; V gene: TRBV3-1
CDR3 protein: CASSLGDRAEKLFF; CDR3 DNA: TGTGCCAGCAGCTTAGGGGACAGGGCTGAAAAACTGTTTTTT; J gene: TRBJ1-4; D gene: TRBD1; clone size: NA; V gene: TRBV7-6
CDR3 protein: CASSEAGGSGNTIYF; CDR3 DNA: TGTGCCAGCAGTGAAGCGGGAGGCTCTGGAAACACCATATATTTT; J gene: TRBJ1-3; D gene: NA; clone size: many; V gene: TRBV2
CDR3 protein: CASSPAMRSGYGYTF; CDR3 DNA: TGCGCCAGCAGCCCGGCTATGAGGTCAGGGTATGGCTACACCTTC; J gene: TRBJ1-2; D gene: NA; clone size: many; V gene: TRBV4-3
CDR3 protein: CASSIRTSGTHEQYF; CDR3 DNA: TGTGCCAGCAGTATTAGAACTAGCGGGACCCACGAGCAGTACTTC; J gene: TRBJ2-7; D gene: TRBD2; clone size: NA; V gene: TRBV12-3/TRBV12-4
CDR3 protein: CASGLGRETDTQYF; CDR3 DNA: TGTGCTAGTGGCCTGGGCAGGGAAACAGATACGCAGTATTTT; J gene: TRBJ2-3; D gene: NA; clone size: NA; V gene: TRBV12-5